The 15 T cell receptor beta chains below all came from one sample that was sequenced in a study of CD8 T cells in ankylosing spondylitis listed by TCRdb under 2017. Paper-wide results and their limitations: Blood from ankylosing spondylitis patients appeared to be characterized by a TCR beta motif made up of 8 or 9 highly homologous amino acid variants.

Library prep was done by 5' RACE. The instrument was an Illumina HiSeq 2500. The public sequencing data were trimmed at Q25 with fastp and processed into clonotypes with MiXCR by TCRdb, which kept only in-frame beta chains. Rows with one shared CDR3 protein collapse into an entry with the most common genes and DNA. The sample includes 450,000 or so distinct CDR3 sequences, with about 25% observed a single time. The top ten clones comprise 0.89% of the sample. What these receptors recognize is not known. Material for sequencing was blood, either unsorted or a sorted T cell fraction (not recorded which). These receptors were collected from a male donor with ankylosing spondylitis.

The table lists this clonotype with a few counts. The chain links TRBV12-3 or TRBV12-4 to TRBJ2-2; D possibly corresponds to TRBD2 (5 bases). This CDR3 comprises 14 residues. Trimming pared 5 bases from V and 5 bases from J, leaving 12 bases between. The CDR3 DNA is TGTGCCAGCAGTGATCCGGGGAGAACCGGGGAGCTGTTTTTT. Amino acid sequence: CASSDPGRTGELFF.

The chain links TRBV15 to TRBJ2-7, with 14 bases lining up with TRBD2. Trimming took 4 bases from V and 4 from J; bases not matched to a gene: 3. Germline CDR1 LNHNV, CDR2 YYDKDF (reference sequence). This CDR3 contains 15 residues. For the CDR3, the DNA is TGTGCCACCAGCACGACTAGCGGGAGGGCGTACGAGCAGTACGTC. Protein product: CATSTTSGRAYEQYV.

This clonotype appeared a few times. The chain joins TRBV5-1 to TRBJ1-5, with 10 bases that match TRBD1. CDR1 SGHRS and CDR2 YFSETQ come from the germline V gene. With 4 bases clipped from V and 1 base from J, the junction kept 5 bases outside the gene matches. The CDR3 is 16 residues long. Written as DNA, the CDR3 is TGCGCCAGCAGCCTGGGGACAGGGGTGAGCAATCAGCCCCAGCATTTT. It codes for CASSLGTGVSNQPQHF.

This clonotype was found many times. This chain connects TRBV7-8 to TRBJ1-3; D is possibly TRBD1 (5 bases). Germline CDR1 SGHVS, CDR2 FQNEAQ. The CDR3 spans 15 residues. Trimming shortened V by 5 bases and J by 1 base, and 12 bases separated the two germline ends. The CDR3 loop is CASSRSRVSGNTIYF. Here the CDR3 DNA reads TGTGCCAGCAGCCGATCCAGGGTTTCTGGAAACACCATATATTTT. The full variable domain, its missing parts supplied by reference TRBV7-8 and TRBJ1-3, is GAGVSQSPRYKVAKRGQDVALRCDPISGHVSLFWYQQALGQGPEFLTYFQNEAQLDKSGLPSDRFFAERPEGSVSTLKIQRTQQEDSAVYLCASSRSRVSGNTIYFGEGSWLTVV.

V gene TRBV11-2 combines with J gene TRBJ1-1, with D uncertain. Germline V gene sequence: CDR1 SGHAT, CDR2 FQNNGV. V was trimmed by 0 bases and J by 4 bases, leaving 9 bases between them. This CDR3 spans 14 amino acids. The CDR3 spells CASSLEGESTEAFF. CDR3 DNA sequence: TGTGCCAGCAGCTTAGAAGGAGAGAGCACTGAAGCTTTCTTT.

This chain joins TRBV5-5 and TRBJ2-3; 7 bases agree with TRBD1. Germline CDR1 SGHKS, CDR2 YYEKEE (reference sequence). The CDR3 contains 16 residues. The V segment lost 5 bases and the J segment 5 bases; nucleotides outside the gene matches: 14. For the CDR3, the DNA is TGTGCCAGCAGGACAGCCCCGGGACAGAGGCGAGATACGCAGTATTTT. Its protein is CASRTAPGQRRDTQYF.

The chain links TRBV3-1 to TRBJ2-3; 7 nucleotides line up with TRBD2. V dropped 1 base and J dropped 4; count of bases not matched to a gene: 8. The CDR3 covers 16 residues. The germline gives CDR1 LGHDT, CDR2 YNNKEL (reference sequence). CDR3 in DNA: TGTGCCAGCAGCCAAGGGGGAGGGAAGGGCGCAGATACGCAGTATTTT. Translation: CASSQGGGKGADTQYF.

This clonotype was observed a few times. The rearrangement uses TRBV6-1 and TRBJ2-3; 8 nucleotides agree with TRBD2. In germline, CDR1 is MNHNS, CDR2 SASEGT. Trimming took 5 bases from V and 4 from J; bases not matched to a gene: 5. This CDR3 contains 14 residues. CDR3 amino acids: CASSLSGNPDTQYF. The DNA of the CDR3 is TGTGCCAGCAGTCTTAGCGGGAATCCAGATACGCAGTATTTT.

This sequence joins TRBV2 and TRBJ2-5; weak D call: TRBD1 (6 bases). The CDR3 length is 13 residues. Between the trimmed V and J ends, which lost 4 bases and 5 bases, there was a span of 11 bases. Per the germline V gene, CDR1 is SNHLY and CDR2 is FYNNEI. CDR3 protein: CASSVDSGETQYF. CDR3 nucleotide sequence: TGTGCCAGCAGTGTGGACAGTGGGGAGACCCAGTACTTC. Supplemented by reference TRBV2 and TRBJ2-5, the full variable domain reads EPEVTQTPSHQVTQMGQEVILRCVPISNHLYFYWYRQILGQKVEFLVSFYNNEISEKSEIFDDQFSVERPDGSNFTLKIRSTKLEDSAMYFCASSVDSGETQYFGPGTRLLVL.

This clonotype was observed a handful of times. CDR3 sequence: CATSGAPGDTEAFF. The CDR3 bases are TGTGCCACCAGTGGGGCCCCCGGGGACACTGAAGCTTTCTTT. This chain joins TRBV24-1 and TRBJ1-1; D remains ambiguous. In germline, CDR1 is KGHDR, CDR2 SFDVKD. V lost 5 bases, J lost 3 bases, and 12 bases lay in between. This CDR3 is built from 14 residues.

The chain recombines TRBV13 with TRBJ1-1; D call uncertain. CDR3 length: 16 amino acids. V was shortened by 3 bases and J by 3 bases, with 17 bases between the two germline ends. Germline loops: CDR1 PRHDT, CDR2 FYEKMQ (reference sequence). Here the CDR3 DNA reads TGTGCCAGCAGCTTTATGCAGGTGAATGGGGACACTGAAGCTTTCTTT. Its protein product is CASSFMQVNGDTEAFF.

Only a few counts were recorded for this clonotype. The J gene is TRBJ1-2, the V gene TRBV5-1; 7 bases agree with TRBD1. The CDR3 loop spans 16 amino acids. V lost 4 bases, J lost 4 bases, and 13 bases stayed unmatched. Germline CDR1 and CDR2: SGHRS and YFSETQ. CDR3 in amino acids: CASSESDRAAGYGYTF. The DNA for the CDR3 is TGCGCCAGCAGCGAGTCCGACAGGGCAGCGGGCTATGGCTACACCTTC.

The chain has TRBV25-1 and TRBJ2-5, with 9 bases lining up with TRBD1. Germline assignment: CDR1 MGHDK and CDR2 SYGVNS. The CDR3 has 15 amino acids. J was trimmed by 3 bases and V by 3 bases; bases with no gene match: 5. The CDR3 bases are TGTGCCAGCAGTGAGTTGGGACAGGGAAAAGAGACCCAGTACTTC. The encoded protein is CASSELGQGKETQYF.

This chain joins TRBV7-9 and TRBJ2-3; 8 nucleotides agree with TRBD1. V lost 6 bases and J lost 4; bases outside the gene matches: 9. CDR1 is SEHNR and CDR2 is FQNEAQ in the germline V gene (reference sequence). This CDR3 is 15 amino acids long. CDR3 region: CASSRDRGVADTQYF. The CDR3 DNA sequence: TGTGCCAGCAGTCGAGACAGGGGTGTGGCAGATACGCAGTATTTT.

The chain links TRBV25-1 to TRBJ2-7, with D possibly called TRBD1 or TRBD2 (5 bases each). CDR1 MGHDK and CDR2 SYGVNS come from the germline V gene. The CDR3 has 12 residues. Deletions cut 7 bases from V and 6 bases from J, with 13 bases between. The CDR3 DNA is TGTGCCAGCATTGGGAATGGGGGCGAGCAGTACGTC. Its protein is CASIGNGGEQYV.